The rows below give T cell receptor beta chains drawn from one sample of a study of cytomegalovirus exposure and HLA in healthy donors. The assay was immunoSEQ multiplex PCR, and TCRdb's table has in-frame clones only and misses some. The table shows 170,000 or so clones, with roughly 81% occurring only once. Material for sequencing was PBMCs. The receptors here all came from a girl aged 10 to 17 in good health and CMV-seropositive. The CDR3 runs from the conserved cysteine through the conserved F or W. The D gene is left open where the match is weak. The listing skips clone size in some rows; elsewhere it reads once, few, many or a size class.

DNA: TGTGCCAGCAACAGCGGGGGGAACTACAATGAGCAGTTCTTC
CDR3: CASNSGGNYNEQFF
D: TRBD2
J: TRBJ2-1
V: TRBV6-1
size: NA

DNA: TGTGCCAGTAGTAGGCGGGACAGATACACAGATACGCAGTATTTT
CDR3: CASSRRDRYTDTQYF
D: NA
J: TRBJ2-3
V: TRBV19
size: NA

DNA: TGTGCCAGCAGTGTCGCGGTCATCGGGGAGCTGTTTTTT
CDR3: CASSVAVIGELFF
D: NA
J: TRBJ2-2
V: TRBV2
size: NA

DNA: TGCAGCGTTGTAGGGTGGGGAGGGACTAAGGACACTGAAGCTTTCTTT
CDR3: CSVVGWGGTKDTEAFF
D: NA
J: TRBJ1-1
V: TRBV29-1
size: NA

DNA: TGTGCCAGTCTGGGGGGGCTAAGGTACGAGCAGTACTTC
CDR3: CASLGGLRYEQYF
D: NA
J: TRBJ2-7
V: TRBV2
size: NA

DNA: TGTGCCAGCAGTTATGCGGTCTACGAGCAGTACTTC
CDR3: CASSYAVYEQYF
D: NA
J: TRBJ2-7
V: TRBV6-6
size: NA

DNA: TGTGCCAGCAGTTATGGACAGGGGGTACTCTATGGCTACACCTTC
CDR3: CASSYGQGVLYGYTF
D: TRBD1
J: TRBJ1-2
V: TRBV6-6
size: NA

DNA: TGCGCCAGCAGCTTTAGAAGAGGACAGGGGGCCGAGGAGCAGTACTTC
CDR3: CASSFRRGQGAEEQYF
D: TRBD1
J: TRBJ2-7
V: TRBV5-1
size: few

DNA: TGTGCCAGCAGGACAGGGGAGAAGGGCTATGGCTACACCTTC
CDR3: CASRTGEKGYGYTF
D: TRBD1
J: TRBJ1-2
V: TRBV2
size: once

DNA: TGTGCCACTCGGGACATCATCTACGAGCAGTACTTC
CDR3: CATRDIIYEQYF
D: NA
J: TRBJ2-7
V: TRBV6-1
size: NA

DNA: TGTGCCAGCAGCCCGACAGGGAAAGTTGATTCACCCCTCCACTTT
CDR3: CASSPTGKVDSPLHF
D: TRBD1
J: TRBJ1-6
V: TRBV5-6
size: NA

DNA: TGTGCCAGCAAGGTAGGGCTTGCGGGGGCCTACGAGCAGTACTTC
CDR3: CASKVGLAGAYEQYF
D: TRBD2
J: TRBJ2-7
V: TRBV6-1
size: NA

DNA: TGTGCCAGCAGATGGAACAGGGGAGAGGATGGCTACACCTTC
CDR3: CASRWNRGEDGYTF
D: TRBD1
J: TRBJ1-2
V: TRBV6-1
size: NA

DNA: TGCAGCGTTGAGGGTTTAGCGGGGGCCTACAATGAGCAGTTCTTC
CDR3: CSVEGLAGAYNEQFF
D: TRBD2
J: TRBJ2-1
V: TRBV29-1
size: NA

DNA: TGCGCCAGCAGTAAGCAGGGGCTGAACACTGAAGCTTTCTTT
CDR3: CASSKQGLNTEAFF
D: NA
J: TRBJ1-1
V: TRBV10-1
size: NA

DNA: TGTGCCAGCAGCCAGGAAAATCAGCCCCAGCATTTT
CDR3: CASSQENQPQHF
D: NA
J: TRBJ1-5
V: TRBV7-9
size: NA